This T cell receptor (beta chain) is from a study of blood T cells in healthy people across ages. General study points: Significant beta diversity loss was already apparent by age around 36, declining roughly linearly. Higher diversity and more naive CD4+ cells were features of long-lived donors, compared to aged donors.

The donors, healthy Caucasians from Russia, were aged about 6 to 95. Each sample yielded at least 6 million isolated PBMCs. CDR1 is SGHTA, CDR2 FQGTGA, per germline. The CDR3 is made up of 14 amino acids. The junction had 6 bases not matched to a gene; V was cut back by 7 bases and J by 2 bases. Note on this clonotype: What it binds is not known.

With a J-beta primer mix and a sample-barcoded 5' primer, a second PCR ran about 6 to 11 cycles. TCRdb called the 5' RACE reads again in MiXCR, with one record for every CDR3 protein. In the table there are 650,000 to 1,000,000 distinct CDR3 sequences, roughly 34% of which are singletons. The chain recombines TRBV7-3 with TRBJ2-3; TRBD2 matches 7 bases. This receptor was obtained from a man aged 18 to 29 in good health. Sequencing was carried out using blood. The CDR3 DNA follows: TGTGCCAGCAAGCGGGACGCGTACACAGATACGCAGTATTTT. It translates to CASKRDAYTDTQYF. The entire variable domain, with the rest obtained from reference TRBV7-3 and TRBJ2-3, is as follows: GAGVSQTPSNKVTEKGKYVELRCDPISGHTALYWYRQSLGQGPEFLIYFQGTGAADDSGLPNDRFFAVRPEGSVSTLKIQRTERGDSAVYLCASKRDAYTDTQYFGPGTRLTVL.